This T cell receptor beta chain was captured in a study of CD8 T cells in ankylosing spondylitis. Study-wide points: Disease-linked clones bore a CD8+ phenotype and were relatively rare in peripheral blood. One TCR beta motif, made up of roughly eight highly homologous variants, appeared characteristic of ankylosing spondylitis blood.

This clonotype turned up a few times. The antigen remains undetermined. The CDR3 consists of 14 residues. The junction had 8 bases not matched to a gene; V was cut back by 8 bases and J by 2 bases. The germline V gene has CDR1 ENHRY and CDR2 SYGVKD. One entry per CDR3 protein, called by TCRdb with MiXCR from the 5' RACE reads. The sample includes about 540,000 distinct CDR3 sequences, about an eighth of them seen just once. Sample: blood, either unsorted or a sorted T cell fraction (not recorded which). This chain connects TRBV10-3 to TRBJ2-7; TRBD1 aligns across 8 bases. The sequence was obtained from a male donor with ankylosing spondylitis. The CDR3 sequence is CAIPPEQGAYEQYF. CDR3 coding DNA: TGTGCCATCCCGCCGGAACAGGGGGCCTACGAGCAGTACTTC.